This T cell receptor (beta chain) stems from a study of T-cell reconstitution after alpha-beta-depleted transplantation in children. Study findings and constraints: Reports say that about two months after transplant, the alpha-beta T cells came out of several hundred graft clones that had expanded. Surviving recipient T cells and thymic progenitors produced the high day-60 TCRbeta diversity seen in some patients.

Trimming removed 7 bases from V and 0 bases from J, with 15 bases in between. The germline V gene encodes CDR1 SGHAT and CDR2 FQNNGV. The CDR3 totals 16 residues. Molecular barcoding with unique molecular identifiers was used for the TCRbeta library. Each CDR3 protein gets one entry after TCRdb re-called the PCR reads with MiXCR. The sample has about 420,000 distinct CDR3 sequences, about a sixth seen once. The table lists this clonotype with a few counts. The antigen is undetermined. V and J are TRBV11-2 and TRBJ1-4, with D unresolved. The material was PBMCs, mostly from graft donor cells, obtained 360 days after TCRalphabeta/CD19-depleted stem cell transplant. The receptor comes from a boy in the first two years of life who had a stem cell transplant for Wiskott-Aldrich syndrome, so the T cells may come from the graft donor. This CDR3 reads CASTPEYTATNEKLFF. The CDR3, as DNA: TGTGCCAGCACCCCCGAGTACACGGCAACTAATGAAAAACTGTTTTTT.